A single sample gave rise to the 26 T cell receptor beta chains below, sequenced in a study of T cell responses to AZD1222 COVID-19 vaccine. Measured with immunoSEQ multiplex PCR; TCRdb has only the in-frame clones, and not every one. The repertoire includes 130,000 or so clones, about 93% of them detected once, and 5% to 5.5% sits in the top ten. Sequences were derived from peripheral blood, sampled on day 0 of AZD1222 vaccination. Source of these receptors: an adult in good health.

The chain carries TRBV6-5 and TRBJ2-7, with D perhaps matching TRBD2 (5 bases). The CDR3 has 13 amino acids. Germline values: CDR1 MNHEY, CDR2 SVGAGI. The V gene lost 8 bases and the J gene lost 4 bases, with 15 bases spanning the gap. For the CDR3, the DNA is TGTGCCAGCCGCGACGGGGATCGGTACGAGCAGTACTTC. Encoded protein: CASRDGDRYEQYF.

The table lists this clone with a few counts. The V and J genes are TRBV30 and TRBJ1-2, with 7 positions matching TRBD1. V lost 1 base and J lost 0; bases outside the gene matches: 5. Germline values: CDR1 GTSNPN, CDR2 SVGIG (reference sequence). The CDR3 has 15 amino acids. The CDR3 DNA is TGTGCCTGGAGTGGGACAGGTTCCACTAACTATGGCTACACCTTC. Translating gives CAWSGTGSTNYGYTF.

The chain combines TRBV4-3 with TRBJ2-7, with a weak D call TRBD1 (6 bases). There are 15 residues in the CDR3. Trimming shortened V by 0 bases and J by 1 base, and 10 bases separated the two germline ends. Germline V CDR1 and CDR2: LGHNA, YSLEER. The CDR3: CASSQDITGSYEQYF. CDR3 DNA: TGCGCCAGCAGCCAAGATATAACAGGGTCCTACGAGCAGTACTTC.

With respect to this clone: One junction end disagrees with the germline gene, perhaps due to a read error. The chain has TRBV28 and TRBJ2-5, with a weak D call TRBD1 (6 bases). Germline V lookup: CDR1 MDHEN, CDR2 SYDVKM. This CDR3 has 15 amino acids. The chain's CDR3 is CASTLQGRLQETQYF. As DNA, the CDR3 is TGTGCCAGCACTTTACAGGGAAGGTTGCAAGAGACCCAGTACTTC.

This clone was seen a handful of times. This rearrangement joins TRBV11-2 to TRBJ2-1; D not certain. V was pared by 1 base and J by 2 bases, with 9 bases between. The germline V gene has CDR1 SGHAT and CDR2 FQNNGV. This CDR3 contains 15 residues. The CDR3 protein is CASSLVGSPYNEQFF. The CDR3 DNA sequence: TGTGCCAGCAGCTTAGTCGGCAGCCCCTACAATGAGCAGTTCTTC.

This clone was picked up one time. The chain is built from TRBV3-1 (or the pseudogene TRBV3-2) and TRBJ2-5, with D maybe TRBD2 (6 bases). CDR1 is LGHDT, CDR2 YNNKEL, per germline (reference sequence). V was cut by 4 bases and J by 2 bases, with 17 bases left in between. CDR3 length equals 16 residues. This chain's CDR3 is CASSLLGAGRQETQYF. CDR3 nucleotide sequence: TGTGCCAGCAGCCTGCTGGGTGCGGGGAGACAAGAGACCCAGTACTTC.

The V gene is TRBV11-3, the J gene TRBJ2-2; 8 bases map to TRBD1. The CDR3 length is 15 residues. Germline-derived CDR1 and CDR2 are SGHNT and YENEEA. With V trimmed by 5 bases and J by 2 bases, 4 bases remained unmatched. CDR3 DNA: TGTGCCAGCAGCAGGACAGGGTTTAACACCGGGGAGCTGTTTTTT. Its translation is CASSRTGFNTGELFF.

This chain uses TRBV29-1 with TRBJ1-2; D unresolved. V lost 3 bases to trimming and J lost 4 bases, with 12 bases between them. CDR1 and CDR2 (germline): SQVTM, ANQGSEA. The length of the CDR3 is 13 residues. The CDR3 coding sequence is TGCAGCGTTGAGGGAGTCAGCGGCTATGGCTACACCTTC. This codes for CSVEGVSGYGYTF. The full variable domain, rest sourced from reference TRBV29-1 and TRBJ1-2, is SAVISQKPSRDICQRGTSLTIQCQVDSQVTMMFWYRQQPGQSLTLIATANQGSEATYESGFVIDKFPISRPNLTFSTLTVSNMSPEDSSIYLCSVEGVSGYGYTFGSGTRLTVV.

J is TRBJ1-1 and V is TRBV30; TRBD1 might be the D (6 bases). The CDR3 has 11 amino acids. Trimming took 2 bases from V and 11 from J, leaving 12 bases between them. Looked up from germline, CDR1 is GTSNPN and CDR2 is SVGIG (reference sequence). CDR3 loop: CAWSTGALAFF. DNA of the CDR3: TGTGCCTGGAGTACGGGGGCGCTGGCTTTCTTT. Based on the CDR3 plus reference TRBV30 and TRBJ1-1, the full variable domain is SQTIHQWPATLVQPVGSPLSLECTVEGTSNPNLYWYRQAAGRGLQLLFYSVGIGQISSEVPQNLSASRPQDRQFILSSKKLLLSDSGFYLCAWSTGALAFFGQGTRLTVV.

This clone came up a few times. The chain uses TRBV25-1 and TRBJ2-7; 11 bases match TRBD1. CDR1 is MGHDK, CDR2 SYGVNS, per germline. CDR3 length: 16 residues. Trimming removed 3 bases from V and 0 bases from J; junction bases left unmatched: 4. The CDR3 protein is CASSDLGTGGSYEQYF. The CDR3 DNA is TGTGCCAGCAGTGACCTCGGGACAGGGGGCTCCTACGAGCAGTACTTC.

The CDR3 loop reads CASSGQWGETQYF. For the CDR3, the DNA is TGTGCCAGCAGCGGGCAGTGGGGGGAGACCCAGTACTTC. The chain has TRBV5-5 and TRBJ2-5, with D possibly called TRBD1 or TRBD2 (5 bases each). This CDR3 spans 13 amino acids. The V and J ends lost 4 bases and 5 bases respectively, with 12 bases between them. Germline V lookup: CDR1 SGHKS, CDR2 YYEKEE (reference sequence).

The J gene is TRBJ2-7, the V gene TRBV3-1 (or the pseudogene TRBV3-2); tentative D call: TRBD1 (6 bases). V gave up 4 bases and J gave up 0 bases, with 10 bases separating them. CDR1 and CDR2 (germline): LGHDT, YNNKEL (reference sequence). The length of the CDR3 is 14 residues. The CDR3 region is CASSRGTSSYEQYF. CDR3 DNA sequence: TGTGCCAGCAGCCGGGGGACAAGCTCCTACGAGCAGTACTTC.

The chain is built from TRBV7-9 and TRBJ2-1; D possibly uses TRBD1 or TRBD2 (6 bases each). Germline CDR1 SEHNR, CDR2 FQNEAQ (reference sequence). Trimming shortened V by 2 bases and J by 4 bases, and 12 bases separated the two germline ends. The CDR3 spans 15 residues. The CDR3 DNA reads TGTGCCAGCAGCTTAAGGGGGGAGTCTTACAATGAGCAGTTCTTC. It specifies CASSLRGESYNEQFF.

The J gene is TRBJ1-1, the V gene TRBV29-1; TRBD1 is a possible D gene (5 bases). CDR3 size: 11 residues. Germline V gene lookup returns CDR1 SQVTM and CDR2 ANQGSEA. The V and J ends lost 5 bases and 5 bases respectively, with 9 bases between them. This chain's CDR3 is CSVTEGTEAFF. The CDR3 DNA sequence: TGCAGCGTTACGGAGGGGACTGAAGCTTTCTTT.

The chain employs TRBV4-2 and TRBJ1-2, with 9 bases that match TRBD1. V was pared by 0 bases and J by 4 bases, with 6 bases of the junction left unmatched. CDR1 LGHNA and CDR2 YNFKEQ come from the germline V gene. The CDR3 consists of 16 residues. In DNA form, the CDR3 reads TGTGCCAGCAGCCAAGATGAGACAGGGGGAGTCTATGGCTACACCTTC. Protein sequence: CASSQDETGGVYGYTF.

The chain links TRBV5-4 to TRBJ1-4; 7 bases match TRBD1. The V gene end was trimmed by 4 bases and the J gene end by 1 base; junction bases not matched to a gene: 16. The V gene's germline CDR1 is SGHNT and CDR2 YYREEE (reference sequence). The CDR3 runs to 19 residues. CDR3 loop: CASSRRRGQPGGTNEKLFF. The CDR3 DNA reads TGTGCCAGCAGCCGAAGACGGGGACAGCCAGGGGGAACTAATGAAAAACTGTTTTTT.

The genes are TRBV6-1 and TRBJ2-1; D perhaps matches TRBD2 (5 bases). Per germline, CDR1 MNHNS and CDR2 SASEGT. Trimming took 4 bases from V and 0 from J, leaving 13 bases between them. The CDR3 totals 16 residues. The CDR3 DNA reads TGTGCCAGCAGTGTAACAAGCGGAAGCTCCTACAATGAGCAGTTCTTC. Its protein is CASSVTSGSSYNEQFF.

This rearrangement joins TRBV7-6 to TRBJ2-7; TRBD2 aligns across 10 bases. The J segment lost 1 base and the V segment lost 3 bases, leaving 9 bases of the junction unmatched. Germline V gene lookup returns CDR1 SGHVS and CDR2 FNYEAQ. This CDR3 comprises 17 residues. The CDR3 DNA follows: TGTGCCAGCAGCTTGGCTGCGCTAGCGGGGGTTTCCTACGAGCAGTACTTC. This encodes CASSLAALAGVSYEQYF.

The rearrangement uses TRBV10-2 and TRBJ1-1; D uncertain. This CDR3 contains 13 residues. V was clipped by 4 bases and J by 0 bases, with 6 bases between them. The germline V gene encodes CDR1 WSHSY and CDR2 SAAADI. CDR3 residues: CASSGSVNTEAFF. CDR3 sequence (DNA): TGCGCCAGCAGTGGTTCGGTGAACACTGAAGCTTTCTTT.

With respect to this clone: One end of the junction is discordant with germline, which a read error may explain. The genes are TRBV3-1 (or the pseudogene TRBV3-2) and TRBJ2-2; TRBD2 agrees at 13 bases. The CDR3 length is 19 residues. CDR1 and CDR2 (germline): LGHDT, YNNKEL (reference sequence). The CDR3 DNA reads as TGTACCAGCAGCCTTTTTACTAGCGGGAGGGCCCCGGGCACCGGGGAGCTGTTTTTT. This codes for CTSSLFTSGRAPGTGELFF.

J is TRBJ1-1 and V is TRBV7-9, with D possibly matching TRBD1 (5 bases). CDR1 is SEHNR, CDR2 FQNEAQ, per germline (reference sequence). This CDR3 contains 13 residues. Trimming cost V 4 bases and J 10 bases, with 16 bases left between them. The CDR3 region has the DNA TGTGCCAGCAGCTCGGGGACCACAGACCTAGCTTTCTTT. Translation: CASSSGTTDLAFF.

V is TRBV9 and J is TRBJ2-1; D is unclear. Germline-derived CDR1 and CDR2 are SGDLS and YYNGEE. The CDR3 has 15 residues. Trimming stripped 1 base from V and 1 base from J, with 9 bases between. CDR3 bases: TGTGCCAGCAGCGTATTGTCGGGTTCCTACAATGAGCAGTTCTTC. Translation: CASSVLSGSYNEQFF.

The CDR3 sequence: CASSPQGTNEQFF. The DNA for the CDR3 is TGTGCCAGCAGCCCCCAAGGAACCAATGAGCAGTTCTTC. This rearrangement joins TRBV3-1 (or the pseudogene TRBV3-2) to TRBJ2-1, with D unresolved. The germline V gene has CDR1 LGHDT and CDR2 YNNKEL (reference sequence). V gave up 4 bases and J gave up 6 bases, with 10 bases separating them. The CDR3 extends over 13 amino acids.

The rearrangement joins TRBV9 to TRBJ2-7, with D unclear. Germline-derived CDR1 and CDR2 are SGDLS and YYNGEE. The CDR3 runs 12 residues. Trimming left V 7 bases short and J 4 bases short, with 12 bases between. The CDR3 sequence: CASGTDGYEQYF. As DNA, the CDR3 is TGTGCCAGCGGAACGGACGGGTACGAGCAGTACTTC.

This chain uses TRBV7-9 with TRBJ2-3; 7 bases fit TRBD2. CDR1 and CDR2 (germline): SEHNR, FQNEAQ (reference sequence). The trim removed 5 bases at V and 2 bases at J, leaving 1 base unmatched. This CDR3 comprises 13 residues. CDR3 in amino acids: CASSGTITDTQYF. The CDR3, as DNA: TGTGCCAGCAGCGGGACTATCACAGATACGCAGTATTTT.

The chain employs TRBV5-1 and TRBJ2-7, with 9 nucleotides matching TRBD2. This CDR3 has 15 amino acids. J gave up 7 bases and V 2 bases, and 10 bases lay outside the gene matches. Looked up from germline, CDR1 is SGHRS and CDR2 is YFSETQ. CDR3 DNA: TGCGCCAGCAGCTTAATAGCGGGAGAGGTTAGGGAGCAGTACTTC. Its protein is CASSLIAGEVREQYF.